The source of this TCR beta chain is a study of tissue T cells after allogeneic stem cell transplantation (dated by TCRdb to between 2020 and 2023). The study in broad terms: The study profiled TCR beta repertoires in many tissues obtained from research autopsies of patients with and without GVHD, and also in mouse models of GVHD. On the human side, the study was prospective and observational, with no blinding or randomization. The research as a whole found: Within patients, how anatomically similar the tissues were was a key factor in shaping TCR repertoire composition, regardless of disease or transplant status. Which tissue TCRs were alloreactive or antigen-specific was not determined in the study, and some of the clones might have been host cells that persisted. Not many T cell clones showed up in more than one patient, yet clustering based on motifs uncovered repertoire signatures that were shared across patients in a tissue-specific way. In both patients and mice, T cells from blood and spleen covered only a limited part of the TCR repertoire found in tissues. Sampling depth was acknowledged as a limitation, and the patient cohort was both small and clinically heterogeneous.

V is clipped by 4 bases and J by 2 bases, and the sequence between their germline boundaries is 7 bases long. CDR1 and CDR2 (LGHDT, YNNKQL) derive from the germline V gene (reference sequence). The CDR3 spans 13 residues, from the cysteine through the phenylalanine. Shown are 36 bases from within the CDR3, in frame from base 1. Per the publication, the time point label means: mouse harvest day 7 after allogeneic transplant. Mouse grafts consisting of 10^7 T-cell-depleted bone marrow cells combined with 10^6 splenic CD5+ T cells were administered by tail vein injection. To model GVHD in mice, a major MHC-mismatch B6 (H2b) into BALB/c (H2d) model was used, and tissues were profiled at day 7 or 14. Mouse tissues and retro-orbital blood were harvested on day 7 or 14 post-transplant using separate sterile tools per animal; livers were flushed beforehand. Before genomic DNA isolation with the DNeasy Blood & Tissue Kit, mouse tissues were minced with razor blades in buffered saline.

The library relied on the immunoSEQ multiplex PCR assay. Adaptive Biotechnologies performed TCRbeta CDR3 sequencing at survey depth and reported CDR3 sequences, V/J genes, productive frequency, and template counts. TCR beta CDR3 regions were amplified from genomic DNA instead of RNA. Per the authors' processing: Jensen-Shannon divergence was used to quantify pairwise repertoire overlap between tissues, with a value of 1 indicating complete divergence and a value of 0 indicating identical repertoires. Tissues were clustered by single-linkage agglomerative hierarchical clustering of pairwise JSD values, and the clustering results were displayed as dendrograms. GLIPH2 was applied to all patient samples using simulation_depth 1000, kmer_min_depth 3, and cdr3_length_cutoff 8, and only groups with more than two unique CDR3s were retained. A standardized tissue-overlap score was generated by extrapolating Jaccard GLIPH-group overlap across patients to a standard repertoire size of 1000 clones. Linear mixed-effect models, with tissue included as a fixed effect and individual included as a random effect, were used to assess associations of diversity with clinical or experimental variables. TCRdb carries this immuneACCESS record with in-frame sequences only. Its versions omit some clonotypes, under half of them owing to an unresolved V gene in the studies checked, with the rest unexplained. Clone size and V and J calls were adopted from that table, with D and trimming inferred from the DNA. This sample holds some 7,700 clones; around half were observed only once. The ten largest account for about 6.6% of the sample.

With respect to this clone: The specificity of this receptor is unknown. With a mouse as the source, gene names and germline sequences are drawn from the mouse. The sequenced fragment ends 1 residue before the CDR3 boundary, so the rest is inferred from the germline J gene.

The chain links TRBV4 with TRBJ2-4; tentative D gene TRBD2, with 6 bases matching. This TCR was recovered from a female BALB/c mouse given C57BL/6 T cells with graft-versus-host disease after an allogeneic hematopoietic cell transplant. The sample comprised gut tissue. The CDR3 in this case is CASSWGVQNTLYF. The CDR3 DNA, read in part, is TGTGCCAGCAGCTGGGGGGTTCAAAACACCTTGTAC.